This TCR beta chain was identified in a study of human CD8 memory T cell subsets. The study, taken as a whole, reports: Stem-like memory and precursor exhausted T cell populations exhibited comparably high diversity, in distinction to effector memory cells. Stem-like memory and precursor exhausted T cell repertoires overlapped minimally with each other. Estimates computed with Chao1 suggested greater diversity in stem-like memory T cells than in precursor exhausted T cells.

Of note for this clonotype: Its cognate antigen is unknown.

Generation of TCR beta libraries used UMI-labeled 5' RACE. TCRdb re-called the 5' RACE reads; one entry per CDR3 protein, DNA not given. This sample lists about 6,500 distinct CDR3 sequences; its ten largest clones have around 25%. The source of the RNA was duplicate vials containing roughly 140,000 sorted CD8+ T cells for each subset. The germline gives CDR1 MNHEY, CDR2 SMNVEV (reference sequence). The CDR3 runs to 13 residues. The sequence derives from a human donor in good health. V usage is TRBV27 and J usage is TRBJ2-1. Sequencing input: CD8+ stem-like memory T cells (TSCM and TCM) sorted from PBMCs. The subset denotes: stem-like memory CD8 T cells (TSTEM), CCR7+ PD-1- TIGIT-. CDR3: CASSLNWGNEQFF.